This TCR beta chain was sequenced during a study of spatial heterogeneity in lung cancer. Study in general: The average count in raw reads for each unique TCR and UMI combination exceeded nine appearances. Overall study findings and caveats: Estimated TCR-seq coverage of tumor T cells was only approximately 7% for alpha chains. For beta chains, the corresponding estimate was about 13%. Counts that tracked tumor mutation counts were those of expanded intratumoral alpha and beta TCRs. Nonsynonymous mutations, ubiquitous and regional, were tracked respectively by counts of ubiquitous and regional expanded TCRs.

This clonotype was seen repeatedly, ten times or more. The antigen remains undetermined. This beta chain is an off-target read within a library intended for alpha chains, so its frequency means little. The time point denotes: sample taken at primary tumor resection. The donors comprised about 70 untreated early-stage non-small cell lung cancer patients. The CDR3 loop spans 12 amino acids. Germline CDR1 DFQATT, CDR2 SNEGSKA (reference sequence). V was trimmed by 2 bases and J by 2 bases, leaving 7 bases between them. One entry per CDR3 protein results from TCRdb running MiXCR on the 5' RACE reads. The table lists 9,500 to 12,000 distinct CDR3 sequences, 7.9% of them singletons.

The chain links TRBV20-1 to TRBJ2-7; D not resolved. The source is a female donor with early-stage non-small cell lung cancer. Source: lung tumor tissue, taken at surgery. CDR3 DNA sequence: TGCAGTGCTAGACCTGGAACCTACGAGCAGTACTTC. This sequence encodes CSARPGTYEQYF.